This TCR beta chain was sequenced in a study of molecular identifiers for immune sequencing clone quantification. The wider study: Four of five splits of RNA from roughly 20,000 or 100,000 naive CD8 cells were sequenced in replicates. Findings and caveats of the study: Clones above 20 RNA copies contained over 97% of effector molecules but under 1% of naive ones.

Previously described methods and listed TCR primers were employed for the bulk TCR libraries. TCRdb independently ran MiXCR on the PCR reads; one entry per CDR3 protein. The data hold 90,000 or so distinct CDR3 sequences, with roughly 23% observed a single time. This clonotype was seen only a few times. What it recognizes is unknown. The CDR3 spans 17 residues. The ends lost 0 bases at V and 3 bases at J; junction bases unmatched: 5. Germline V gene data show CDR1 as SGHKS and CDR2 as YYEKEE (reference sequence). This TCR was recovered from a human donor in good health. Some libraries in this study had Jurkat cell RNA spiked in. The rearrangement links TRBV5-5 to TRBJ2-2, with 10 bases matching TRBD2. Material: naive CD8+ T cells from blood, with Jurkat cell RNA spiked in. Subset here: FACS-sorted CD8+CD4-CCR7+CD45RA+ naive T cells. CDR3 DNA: TGTGCCAGCAGCTTGGAGGCTAGCGGGAGTTACACCGGGGAGCTGTTTTTT. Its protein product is CASSLEASGSYTGELFF.